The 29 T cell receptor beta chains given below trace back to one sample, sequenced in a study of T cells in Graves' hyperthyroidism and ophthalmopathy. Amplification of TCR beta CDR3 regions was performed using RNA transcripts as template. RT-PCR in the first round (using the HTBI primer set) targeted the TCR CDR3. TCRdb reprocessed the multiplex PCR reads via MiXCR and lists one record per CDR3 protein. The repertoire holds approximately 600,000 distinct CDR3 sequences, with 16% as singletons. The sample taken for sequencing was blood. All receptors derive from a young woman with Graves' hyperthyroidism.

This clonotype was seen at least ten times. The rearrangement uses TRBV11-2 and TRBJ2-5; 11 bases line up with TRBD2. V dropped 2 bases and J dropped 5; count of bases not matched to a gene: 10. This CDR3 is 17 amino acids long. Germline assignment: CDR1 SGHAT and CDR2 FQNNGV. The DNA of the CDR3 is TGTGCCAGCAGCTTAAGTAGGGGGACTAGCGGTTTGGAGACCCAGTACTTC. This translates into CASSLSRGTSGLETQYF. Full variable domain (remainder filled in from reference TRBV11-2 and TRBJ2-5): EAGVAQSPRYKIIEKRQSVAFWCNPISGHATLYWYQQILGQGPKLLIQFQNNGVVDDSQLPKDRFSAERLKGVDSTLKIQPAKLEDSAVYLCASSLSRGTSGLETQYFGPGTRLLVL.

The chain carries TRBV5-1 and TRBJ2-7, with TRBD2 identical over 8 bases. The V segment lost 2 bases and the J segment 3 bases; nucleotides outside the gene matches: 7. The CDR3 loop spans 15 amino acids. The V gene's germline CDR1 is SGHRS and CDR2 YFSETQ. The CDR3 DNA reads TGCGCCAGCAGCTTAAAAGGCGGGGGGCTCTACGAGCAGTACTTC. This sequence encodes CASSLKGGGLYEQYF.

CDR3 DNA sequence: TGTGCCAGCAGTCTCCGGGGCCACAGCTCCTACGAGCAGTACTTC. Protein sequence: CASSLRGHSSYEQYF. This chain links TRBV12-3 or TRBV12-4 with TRBJ2-7, with D perhaps assigned TRBD1 or TRBD2 (5 bases each). CDR3 length equals 15 residues. V was trimmed by 5 bases and J by 0 bases, leaving 14 bases between them.

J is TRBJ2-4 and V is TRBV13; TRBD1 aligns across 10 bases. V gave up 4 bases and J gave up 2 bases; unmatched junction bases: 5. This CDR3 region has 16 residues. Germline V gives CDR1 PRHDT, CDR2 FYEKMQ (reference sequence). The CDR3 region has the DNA TGTGCCAGCAGCTACGGACAGGGGGTCACCAAAAACATTCAGTACTTC. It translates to CASSYGQGVTKNIQYF.

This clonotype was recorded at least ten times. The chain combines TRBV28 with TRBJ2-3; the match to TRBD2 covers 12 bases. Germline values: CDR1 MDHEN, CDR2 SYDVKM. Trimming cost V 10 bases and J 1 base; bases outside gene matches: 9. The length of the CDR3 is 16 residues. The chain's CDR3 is CATRPTSGRGTDTQYF. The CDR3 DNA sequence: TGTGCCACCCGGCCGACTAGCGGGAGAGGCACAGATACGCAGTATTTT.

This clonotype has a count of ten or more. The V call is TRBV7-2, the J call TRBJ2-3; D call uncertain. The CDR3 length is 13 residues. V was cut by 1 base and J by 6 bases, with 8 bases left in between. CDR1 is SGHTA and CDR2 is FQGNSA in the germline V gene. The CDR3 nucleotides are TGTGCCAGCAGCTTAGAGGCGCGGGATACGCAGTATTTT. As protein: CASSLEARDTQYF.

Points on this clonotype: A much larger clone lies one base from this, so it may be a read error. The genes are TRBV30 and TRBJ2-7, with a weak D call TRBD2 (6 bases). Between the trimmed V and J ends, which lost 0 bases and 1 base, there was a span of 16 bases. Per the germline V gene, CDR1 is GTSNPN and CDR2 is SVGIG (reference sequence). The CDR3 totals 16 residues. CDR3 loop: CAWSVRGFHGSYEQYF. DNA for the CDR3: TGTGCCTGGAGTGTACGGGGGTTCCACGGGTCCTACGAGCAGTACTTC.

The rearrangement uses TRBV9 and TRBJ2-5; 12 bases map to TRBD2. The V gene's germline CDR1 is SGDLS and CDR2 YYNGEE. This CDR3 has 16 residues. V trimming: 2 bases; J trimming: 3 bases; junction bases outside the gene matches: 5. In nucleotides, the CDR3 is TGTGCCAGCAGCGTCGGGACTAGCGGGTACGAAGAGACCCAGTACTTC. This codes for CASSVGTSGYEETQYF.

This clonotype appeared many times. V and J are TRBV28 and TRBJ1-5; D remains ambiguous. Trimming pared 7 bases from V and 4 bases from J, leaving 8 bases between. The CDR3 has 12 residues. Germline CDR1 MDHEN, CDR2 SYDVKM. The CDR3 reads CASNFGNQPQHF. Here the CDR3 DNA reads TGTGCCAGCAATTTCGGGAATCAGCCCCAGCATTTT.

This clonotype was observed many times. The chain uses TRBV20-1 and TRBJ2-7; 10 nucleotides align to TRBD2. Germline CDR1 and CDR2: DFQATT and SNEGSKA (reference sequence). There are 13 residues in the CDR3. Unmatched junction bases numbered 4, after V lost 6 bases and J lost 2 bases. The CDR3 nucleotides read TGCAGTGCCCTCAGCGGGAGGGCCTACGAGCAGTACTTC. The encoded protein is CSALSGRAYEQYF.

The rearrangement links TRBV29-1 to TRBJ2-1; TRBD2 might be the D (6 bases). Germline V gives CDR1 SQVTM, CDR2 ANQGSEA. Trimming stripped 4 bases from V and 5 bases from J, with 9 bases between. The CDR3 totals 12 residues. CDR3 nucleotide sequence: TGCAGCGTTGTCCCTAGCGACAATGAGCAGTTCTTC. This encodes CSVVPSDNEQFF.

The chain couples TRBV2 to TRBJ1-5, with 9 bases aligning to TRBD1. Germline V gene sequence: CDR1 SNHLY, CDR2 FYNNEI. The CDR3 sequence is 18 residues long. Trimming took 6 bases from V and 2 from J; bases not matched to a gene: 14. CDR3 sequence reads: CASSRTGDIVYGNQPQHF. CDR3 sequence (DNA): TGTGCCAGCAGCAGGACAGGGGACATTGTTTATGGCAATCAGCCCCAGCATTTT.

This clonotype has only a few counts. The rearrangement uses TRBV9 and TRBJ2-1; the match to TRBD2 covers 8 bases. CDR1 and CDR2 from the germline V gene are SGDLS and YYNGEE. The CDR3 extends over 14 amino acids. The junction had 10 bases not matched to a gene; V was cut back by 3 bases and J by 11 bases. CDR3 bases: TGTGCCAGCAGCGGTAGCGGGGAGGCCGGAAAGCAGTTCTTC. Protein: CASSGSGEAGKQFF.

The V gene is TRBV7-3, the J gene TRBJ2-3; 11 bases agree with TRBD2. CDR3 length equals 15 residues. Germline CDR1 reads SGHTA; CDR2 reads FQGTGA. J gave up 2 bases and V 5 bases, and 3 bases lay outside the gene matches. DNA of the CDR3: TGTGCCAGCAGCGCGGGACTAGCGGCCACAGATACGCAGTATTTT. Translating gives CASSAGLAATDTQYF.

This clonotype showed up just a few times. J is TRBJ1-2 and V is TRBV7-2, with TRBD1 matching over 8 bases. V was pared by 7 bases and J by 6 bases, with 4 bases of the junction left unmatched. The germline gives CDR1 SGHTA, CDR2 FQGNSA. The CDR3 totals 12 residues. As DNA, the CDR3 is TGTGCCAGCACCCCAGGGGGCCATGGCTACACCTTC. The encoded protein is CASTPGGHGYTF.

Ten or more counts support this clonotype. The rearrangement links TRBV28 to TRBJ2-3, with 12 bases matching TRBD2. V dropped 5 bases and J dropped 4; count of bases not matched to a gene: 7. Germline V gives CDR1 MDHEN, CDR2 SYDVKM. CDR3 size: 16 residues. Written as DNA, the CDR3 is TGTGCCAGCAGTCCAGCTAGCGGGAGGGCCGCAGATACGCAGTATTTT. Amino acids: CASSPASGRAADTQYF.

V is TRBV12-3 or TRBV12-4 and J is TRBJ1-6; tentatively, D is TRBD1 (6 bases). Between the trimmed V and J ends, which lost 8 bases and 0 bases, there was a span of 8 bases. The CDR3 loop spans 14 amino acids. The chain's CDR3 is CASLDSSYNSPLHF. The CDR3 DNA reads TGTGCCAGCCTGGACAGCTCCTATAATTCACCCCTCCACTTT.

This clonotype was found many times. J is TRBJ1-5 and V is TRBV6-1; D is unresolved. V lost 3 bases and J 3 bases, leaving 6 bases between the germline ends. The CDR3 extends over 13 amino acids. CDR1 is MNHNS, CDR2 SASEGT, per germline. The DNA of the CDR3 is TGTGCCAGCAGTGACGGCTCCAATCAGCCCCAGCATTTT. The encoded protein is CASSDGSNQPQHF.

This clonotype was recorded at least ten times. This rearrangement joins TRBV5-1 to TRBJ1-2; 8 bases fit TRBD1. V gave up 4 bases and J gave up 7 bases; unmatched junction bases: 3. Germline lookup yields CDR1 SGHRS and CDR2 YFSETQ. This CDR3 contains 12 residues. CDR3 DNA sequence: TGCGCCAGCAGCACTACAGGGGGTGGCTACACCTTC. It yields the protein CASSTTGGGYTF.

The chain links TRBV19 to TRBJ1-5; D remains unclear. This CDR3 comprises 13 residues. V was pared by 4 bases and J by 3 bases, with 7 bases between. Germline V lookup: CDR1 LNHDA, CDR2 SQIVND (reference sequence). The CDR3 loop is CASSSTDNQPQHF. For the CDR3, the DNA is TGTGCCAGTAGTAGTACCGACAATCAGCCCCAGCATTTT.

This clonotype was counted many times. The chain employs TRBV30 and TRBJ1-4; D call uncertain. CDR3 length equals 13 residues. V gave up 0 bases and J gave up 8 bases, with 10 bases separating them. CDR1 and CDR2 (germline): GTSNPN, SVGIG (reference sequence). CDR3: CAWSVRTAEKLFF. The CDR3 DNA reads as TGTGCCTGGAGTGTACGTACAGCCGAAAAACTGTTTTTT.

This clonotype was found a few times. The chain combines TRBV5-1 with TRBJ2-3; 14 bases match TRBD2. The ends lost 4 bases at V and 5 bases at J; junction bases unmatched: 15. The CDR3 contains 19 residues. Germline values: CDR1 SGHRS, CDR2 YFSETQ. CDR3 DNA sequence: TGCGCCAGCAGCATTGAGCCGGGACTAGCGGGAGCGCTCGGAGATACGCAGTATTTT. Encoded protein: CASSIEPGLAGALGDTQYF.

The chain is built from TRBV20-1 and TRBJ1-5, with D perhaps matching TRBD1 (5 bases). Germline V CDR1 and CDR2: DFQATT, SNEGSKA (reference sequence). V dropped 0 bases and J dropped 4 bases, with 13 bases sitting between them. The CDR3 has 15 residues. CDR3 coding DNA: TGCAGTGCTAGAGATTGGGGGGGGGGGAATCAGCCCCAGCATTTT. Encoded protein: CSARDWGGGNQPQHF.

CDR3 in amino acids: CASRPGPGDNEQFF. The CDR3 DNA reads as TGTGCCAGCAGGCCGGGACCTGGGGACAATGAGCAGTTCTTC. This chain joins TRBV9 and TRBJ2-1; the D call may be TRBD1 or TRBD2 (5 bases each). The CDR3 contains 14 residues. Trimming took 5 bases from V and 5 from J, leaving 14 bases between them. Germline V CDR1 and CDR2: SGDLS, YYNGEE.

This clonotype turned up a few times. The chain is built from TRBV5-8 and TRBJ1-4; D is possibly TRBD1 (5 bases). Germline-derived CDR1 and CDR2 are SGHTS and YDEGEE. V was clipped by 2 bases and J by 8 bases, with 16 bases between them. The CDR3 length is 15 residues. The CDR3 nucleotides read TGTGCCAGCAGCTTTTCCGGGGGGAGTGCAGAAAAACTGTTTTTT. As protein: CASSFSGGSAEKLFF.

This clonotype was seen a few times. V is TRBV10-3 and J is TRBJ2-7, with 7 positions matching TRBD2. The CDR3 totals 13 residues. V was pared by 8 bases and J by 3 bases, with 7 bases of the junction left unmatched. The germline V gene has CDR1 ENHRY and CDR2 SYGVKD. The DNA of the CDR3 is TGTGCCATCTCGCCGCGGGAGAGCTACGAGCAGTACTTC. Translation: CAISPRESYEQYF.

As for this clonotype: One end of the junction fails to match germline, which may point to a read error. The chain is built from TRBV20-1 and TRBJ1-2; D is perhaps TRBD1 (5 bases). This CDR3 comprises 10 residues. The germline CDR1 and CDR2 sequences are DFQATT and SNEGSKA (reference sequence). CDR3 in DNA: TGCAGTGTTTACGGGACTGGCTACGCCTTC. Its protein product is CSVYGTGYAF.

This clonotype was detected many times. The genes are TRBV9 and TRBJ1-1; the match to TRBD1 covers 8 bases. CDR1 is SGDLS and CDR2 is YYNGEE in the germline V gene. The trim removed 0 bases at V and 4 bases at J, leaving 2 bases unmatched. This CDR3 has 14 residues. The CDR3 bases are TGTGCCAGCAGCGTAGGGACAGGGACCACTGAAGCTTTCTTT. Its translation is CASSVGTGTTEAFF.

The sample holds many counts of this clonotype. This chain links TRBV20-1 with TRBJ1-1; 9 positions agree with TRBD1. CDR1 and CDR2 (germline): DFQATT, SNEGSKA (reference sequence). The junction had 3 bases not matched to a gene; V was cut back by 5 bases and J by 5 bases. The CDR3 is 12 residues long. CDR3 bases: TGCAGTGCTCGACAGGGGGGAACTGAAGCTTTCTTT. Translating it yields CSARQGGTEAFF.